This is a list of T cell receptor beta chains from one sample in a study of T-cell reconstitution after alpha-beta-depleted transplantation in children. TCRdb analysed the PCR reads with MiXCR anew, one entry per CDR3 protein. This table holds 90,000 to 100,000 distinct CDR3 sequences, around a quarter found once. The source material was PBMCs, sampled before TCRalphabeta/CD19-depleted stem cell transplant. The source of these receptors is a boy aged 2 to 10 with acute lymphoblastic leukemia, due to receive a stem cell transplant. The CDR3 runs from the conserved cysteine through the conserved F or W. The D gene is left open where the match is weak. Rows give clone size only sometimes, using once, few, many, or a class for an expanded clone.

d_gene: .; v_gene: TRBV20-1; j_gene: TRBJ2-1; len: 14; abundance: .; CDR3nt: TGCAGTGCTAATGACTACCAAGTCTACAATGAGCAGTTCTTC; CDR3aa: CSANDYQVYNEQFF
d_gene: .; v_gene: TRBV7-2; j_gene: TRBJ2-3; len: 13; abundance: few; CDR3nt: TGTGCCAGCAGCTTTGACGTCGCGGATACGCAGTATTTT; CDR3aa: CASSFDVADTQYF
d_gene: .; v_gene: TRBV6-1; j_gene: TRBJ1-4; len: 14; abundance: .; CDR3nt: TGTGCCAGCAGTGGGTCTAGCCAGGGTGAAAAACTGTTTTTT; CDR3aa: CASSGSSQGEKLFF
d_gene: .; v_gene: TRBV4-1; j_gene: TRBJ2-7; len: 15; abundance: .; CDR3nt: TGCGCCAGCAGCCAAGGCAGCGGCGGAACCTACGAGCAGTACTTC; CDR3aa: CASSQGSGGTYEQYF
d_gene: .; v_gene: TRBV10-2; j_gene: TRBJ1-1; len: 13; abundance: .; CDR3nt: TGCGCCAGCGAAAGACAGATTAACACTGAAGCTTTCTTT; CDR3aa: CASERQINTEAFF
d_gene: TRBD2; v_gene: TRBV20-1; j_gene: TRBJ2-1; len: 13; abundance: .; CDR3nt: TGCAGTGCTCCTGTAGCGGGAGGTGCTGAGCAGTTCTTC; CDR3aa: CSAPVAGGAEQFF
d_gene: .; v_gene: TRBV6-5; j_gene: TRBJ2-3; len: 16; abundance: few; CDR3nt: TGTGCCAGCAGTTCCAGACGGAGGGCCCTCACAGATACGCAGTATTTT; CDR3aa: CASSSRRRALTDTQYF
d_gene: .; v_gene: TRBV7-2; j_gene: TRBJ2-7; len: 14; abundance: .; CDR3nt: TGTGCCAGCAGCTTAGTAGAAAGCTCCTACGAGCAGTACTTC; CDR3aa: CASSLVESSYEQYF
d_gene: .; v_gene: TRBV5-1; j_gene: TRBJ2-7; len: 15; abundance: many; CDR3nt: TGCGCCAGTACCTTGATGGCAGGGCCAACCTACGAGCAGTACTTC; CDR3aa: CASTLMAGPTYEQYF
d_gene: .; v_gene: TRBV20-1; j_gene: TRBJ1-1; len: 14; abundance: .; CDR3nt: TGCAGTGCTAATTATGACGGGGGATCCACTGAAGCTTTCTTT; CDR3aa: CSANYDGGSTEAFF
d_gene: TRBD2; v_gene: TRBV20-1; j_gene: TRBJ2-1; len: 12; abundance: medium-sized; CDR3nt: TGCAGTGCTAGACTAGCGGAGAATGAGCAGTTCTTC; CDR3aa: CSARLAENEQFF
d_gene: .; v_gene: TRBV10-3; j_gene: TRBJ2-1; len: 13; abundance: many; CDR3nt: TGTGCCACGTCACAGCGGAGTTACAATGAGCAGTTCTTC; CDR3aa: CATSQRSYNEQFF
d_gene: .; v_gene: TRBV12-3/TRBV12-4; j_gene: TRBJ2-2; len: 12; abundance: .; CDR3nt: TGTGCCAGCAGCTTAAGTGCCGGGGAGCTGTTTTTT; CDR3aa: CASSLSAGELFF
d_gene: .; v_gene: TRBV3-1; j_gene: TRBJ2-2; len: 11; abundance: .; CDR3nt: TGTGCCAGCAGCCTCCCCGGGGAGCTGTTTTTT; CDR3aa: CASSLPGELFF
d_gene: .; v_gene: TRBV5-1; j_gene: TRBJ2-2; len: 15; abundance: .; CDR3nt: TGCGCCAGCAGCCGCAGACAGGATAACACCGGGGAGCTGTTTTTT; CDR3aa: CASSRRQDNTGELFF
d_gene: .; v_gene: TRBV7-9; j_gene: TRBJ2-1; len: 15; abundance: few; CDR3nt: TGTGCCAGCAGCTTCCGGGCGAGCTCCTACAATGAGCAGTTCTTC; CDR3aa: CASSFRASSYNEQFF
d_gene: .; v_gene: TRBV20-1; j_gene: TRBJ2-3; len: 19; abundance: few; CDR3nt: TGCAGTGCCCTTCCTAGCGGAGGGGGCTTTGAAGGAGCCACAGATACGCAGTATTTT; CDR3aa: CSALPSGGGFEGATDTQYF
d_gene: .; v_gene: TRBV28; j_gene: TRBJ2-5; len: 14; abundance: few; CDR3nt: TGTGCCAGCACCCCGAGGACCCCGTGGGCGACCCAGTACTTC; CDR3aa: CASTPRTPWATQYF
d_gene: TRBD1; v_gene: TRBV28; j_gene: TRBJ2-2; len: 16; abundance: .; CDR3nt: TGTGCCACTATCGACCGGGACAGGGATTACACCGGGGAGCTGTTTTTT; CDR3aa: CATIDRDRDYTGELFF
d_gene: .; v_gene: TRBV28; j_gene: TRBJ2-7; len: 12; abundance: .; CDR3nt: TGTGCCAGCAGTTTGCGCGCGTACGAGCAGTACTTC; CDR3aa: CASSLRAYEQYF
d_gene: .; v_gene: TRBV9; j_gene: TRBJ2-7; len: 14; abundance: .; CDR3nt: TGTGCCAGCAGCGTAGGCCAGGAAGGCTACGAGCAGTACTTC; CDR3aa: CASSVGQEGYEQYF
d_gene: .; v_gene: TRBV5-1; j_gene: TRBJ2-7; len: 14; abundance: .; CDR3nt: TGCGCCAGCAGCCAAGGGCTCCCCTCGAACGAGCAGTACTTC; CDR3aa: CASSQGLPSNEQYF
d_gene: .; v_gene: TRBV20-1; j_gene: TRBJ1-1; len: 13; abundance: few; CDR3nt: TGCAGTGCGAAGGGGTGGGCCCCCACTGAAGCTTTCTTT; CDR3aa: CSAKGWAPTEAFF
d_gene: .; v_gene: TRBV20-1; j_gene: TRBJ1-5; len: 12; abundance: .; CDR3nt: TGCAGTGCTAGCGGGTACAATCAGCCCCAGCATTTT; CDR3aa: CSASGYNQPQHF
d_gene: TRBD1; v_gene: TRBV20-1; j_gene: TRBJ1-1; len: 16; abundance: few; CDR3nt: TGCAGTGCGAGAGGACAGGGGGCCTTGCAGAACACTGAAGCTTTCTTT; CDR3aa: CSARGQGALQNTEAFF
d_gene: .; v_gene: TRBV29-1; j_gene: TRBJ2-1; len: 13; abundance: .; CDR3nt: TGCAGCGTTCCCTCACGGTCCTACAATGAGCAGTTCTTC; CDR3aa: CSVPSRSYNEQFF
d_gene: .; v_gene: TRBV4-3; j_gene: TRBJ2-3; len: 16; abundance: .; CDR3nt: TGCGCCAGCAGCCAAGGCTTTAGCGGCGGCACAGATACGCAGTATTTT; CDR3aa: CASSQGFSGGTDTQYF
d_gene: .; v_gene: TRBV6-2/TRBV6-3; j_gene: TRBJ2-7; len: 14; abundance: .; CDR3nt: TGTGCCAGCAGTTTGTATAGCGTCCCCTACGAGCAGTACTTC; CDR3aa: CASSLYSVPYEQYF
d_gene: .; v_gene: TRBV18; j_gene: TRBJ1-3; len: 15; abundance: many; CDR3nt: TGTGCCAGCTCACCACAGGGCGGACTTGGAAACACCATATATTTT; CDR3aa: CASSPQGGLGNTIYF
d_gene: TRBD2; v_gene: TRBV5-1; j_gene: TRBJ2-7; len: 14; abundance: .; CDR3nt: TGCGCCAGCAGCGGCGGGACTAGCGCCTACGAGCAGTACTTC; CDR3aa: CASSGGTSAYEQYF
d_gene: .; v_gene: TRBV5-1; j_gene: TRBJ2-3; len: 15; abundance: few; CDR3nt: TGCGCCAGCAGCTTGACGGGCGGTAGCACAGATACGCAGTATTTT; CDR3aa: CASSLTGGSTDTQYF
d_gene: TRBD2; v_gene: TRBV7-2; j_gene: TRBJ2-7; len: 16; abundance: few; CDR3nt: TGTGCCAGCAGCTTAGCTGTCGGACTAGCGGCCTACGAGCAGTACTTC; CDR3aa: CASSLAVGLAAYEQYF
d_gene: .; v_gene: TRBV6-2/TRBV6-3; j_gene: TRBJ2-1; len: 16; abundance: .; CDR3nt: TGTGCCAGCAGTAGGGGTAGCGGAGGGGCCATCAATGAGCAGTTCTTC; CDR3aa: CASSRGSGGAINEQFF
d_gene: TRBD1; v_gene: TRBV30; j_gene: TRBJ1-1; len: 15; abundance: few; CDR3nt: TGTGCCTGGACCCCACATGTACCAGGGGGGACTGAAGCTTTCTTT; CDR3aa: CAWTPHVPGGTEAFF
d_gene: .; v_gene: TRBV7-8; j_gene: TRBJ1-5; len: 15; abundance: .; CDR3nt: TGTGCCAGCAGCTTAGAGCCAGGGGTTCTTCAGCCCCAGCATTTT; CDR3aa: CASSLEPGVLQPQHF
d_gene: .; v_gene: TRBV5-1; j_gene: TRBJ2-7; len: 13; abundance: .; CDR3nt: TGCGCCAGCAGCTTGGGAGAGTTCTACGAGCAGTACTTC; CDR3aa: CASSLGEFYEQYF
d_gene: TRBD1; v_gene: TRBV4-3; j_gene: TRBJ1-1; len: 15; abundance: .; CDR3nt: TGCGCCAGCAGCCAAGATCCGGGACAGGGAGTTGAAGCTTTCTTT; CDR3aa: CASSQDPGQGVEAFF
d_gene: .; v_gene: TRBV7-2; j_gene: TRBJ2-3; len: 15; abundance: .; CDR3nt: TGTGCCAGCAGCTTATTGGCTCTATTCACAGATACGCAGTATTTT; CDR3aa: CASSLLALFTDTQYF
d_gene: TRBD2; v_gene: TRBV7-3; j_gene: TRBJ2-3; len: 16; abundance: .; CDR3nt: TGTGTCAGCAGCTTAAGGGCTAGCGGAATTACAGATACGCAGTATTTT; CDR3aa: CVSSLRASGITDTQYF
d_gene: .; v_gene: TRBV7-9; j_gene: TRBJ1-1; len: 17; abundance: medium-sized; CDR3nt: TGTGCCAGCAGCCCCTCCGCGTGGGGCGGAGGGGACACTGAAGCTTTCTTT; CDR3aa: CASSPSAWGGGDTEAFF
d_gene: .; v_gene: TRBV20-1; j_gene: TRBJ1-2; len: 12; abundance: few; CDR3nt: TGCAGTGCAAACAGGGATAACTATGGCTACACCTTC; CDR3aa: CSANRDNYGYTF
d_gene: .; v_gene: TRBV20-1; j_gene: TRBJ2-2; len: 16; abundance: few; CDR3nt: TGCAGTGCTAGGAAACGTAGATTTAGGGGGACCGGGGAGCTGTTTTTT; CDR3aa: CSARKRRFRGTGELFF
d_gene: TRBD2; v_gene: TRBV11-2; j_gene: TRBJ2-7; len: 15; abundance: .; CDR3nt: TGTGCCAGCAGCTTAGATCAAGCGGGAGGCTACGAGCAGTACTTC; CDR3aa: CASSLDQAGGYEQYF
d_gene: .; v_gene: TRBV24-1; j_gene: TRBJ2-2; len: 15; abundance: .; CDR3nt: TGTGCCACCAGTGATTTGACGGGCGACACCGGGGAGCTGTTTTTT; CDR3aa: CATSDLTGDTGELFF
d_gene: .; v_gene: TRBV28; j_gene: TRBJ1-2; len: 13; abundance: few; CDR3nt: TGTGCCAGCAGTTTAACGGCATTATATGGCTACACCTTC; CDR3aa: CASSLTALYGYTF
d_gene: TRBD1; v_gene: TRBV6-1; j_gene: TRBJ2-3; len: 15; abundance: few; CDR3nt: TGTGCCAGCGGGGACAGGGGGCGCCACACAGATACGCAGTATTTT; CDR3aa: CASGDRGRHTDTQYF
d_gene: .; v_gene: TRBV5-1; j_gene: TRBJ2-4; len: 14; abundance: .; CDR3nt: TGCGCCAGCAGCTTGGGATCACAGCAAAACATTCAGTACTTC; CDR3aa: CASSLGSQQNIQYF
d_gene: .; v_gene: TRBV28; j_gene: TRBJ1-1; len: 14; abundance: many; CDR3nt: TGTGCCAGCAGTTTCGGGACCGTGAACACTGAAGCTTTCTTT; CDR3aa: CASSFGTVNTEAFF
d_gene: .; v_gene: TRBV7-2; j_gene: TRBJ1-1; len: 15; abundance: few; CDR3nt: TGTGCCAGCAGCGTGAGTAGGGGCGCTGGCGCTGAAGCTTTCTTT; CDR3aa: CASSVSRGAGAEAFF
d_gene: .; v_gene: TRBV12-3/TRBV12-4; j_gene: TRBJ1-1; len: 13; abundance: few; CDR3nt: TGTGCCACCGAGGGTCACATGAACACTGAAGCTTTCTTT; CDR3aa: CATEGHMNTEAFF
d_gene: TRBD2; v_gene: TRBV24-1; j_gene: TRBJ2-1; len: 18; abundance: few; CDR3nt: TGTGCCACCAGTGATTTGATCGGGGCTAGCGGAGGAGGCTATGAGCAGTTCTTC; CDR3aa: CATSDLIGASGGGYEQFF
d_gene: .; v_gene: TRBV7-6; j_gene: TRBJ2-7; len: 14; abundance: .; CDR3nt: TGTGCCAGCAGCTTAGCTGAGATGGACGAAAAGCAGTACTTC; CDR3aa: CASSLAEMDEKQYF
d_gene: .; v_gene: TRBV7-6; j_gene: TRBJ1-3; len: 15; abundance: few; CDR3nt: TGTGCCAGCAGCTTTGACAAGAGCTCTGGAAACACCATATATTTT; CDR3aa: CASSFDKSSGNTIYF
d_gene: TRBD2; v_gene: TRBV7-2; j_gene: TRBJ2-3; len: 15; abundance: few; CDR3nt: TGTGCCAGCAGCGAGACTAGCGGGAGAGAAAATACGCAGTATTTT; CDR3aa: CASSETSGRENTQYF
d_gene: .; v_gene: TRBV29-1; j_gene: TRBJ2-1; len: 13; abundance: few; CDR3nt: TGCAGCGTTCTCGGCGGAGGGATTACTGAGCAGTTCTTC; CDR3aa: CSVLGGGITEQFF
d_gene: .; v_gene: TRBV12-3/TRBV12-4; j_gene: TRBJ1-2; len: 13; abundance: many; CDR3nt: TGTGCCAGCATCCTACGCTCCTCGGGGGGCTACACCTTC; CDR3aa: CASILRSSGGYTF
d_gene: TRBD1; v_gene: TRBV29-1; j_gene: TRBJ2-7; len: 14; abundance: .; CDR3nt: TGCAGCGTTGTTGTCAGGGGGCGTACCTACGAGCAGTACTTC; CDR3aa: CSVVVRGRTYEQYF
d_gene: .; v_gene: TRBV15; j_gene: TRBJ2-5; len: 15; abundance: .; CDR3nt: TGTGCCACCAGCAGAGATATCGGCGCAGAAGAGACCCAGTACTTC; CDR3aa: CATSRDIGAEETQYF
d_gene: .; v_gene: TRBV29-1; j_gene: TRBJ1-1; len: 13; abundance: .; CDR3nt: TGCAGCTCCTTGAAGGGTGCGAACACTGAAGCTTTCTTT; CDR3aa: CSSLKGANTEAFF
d_gene: .; v_gene: TRBV5-1; j_gene: TRBJ2-3; len: 12; abundance: medium-sized; CDR3nt: TGCGCCAGCAGCCAGGAATTGGATACGCAGTATTTT; CDR3aa: CASSQELDTQYF